Here is one T cell receptor beta chain with its context. Its antigen is currently unknown. Trimming at V came to 6 bases and at J to 3 bases, leaving 9 bases not matched to a gene. Germline lookup yields CDR1 SGHTS and CDR2 YDEGEE. The CDR3 totals 15 residues. Autoimmune disease history or systemic immunosuppression excluded patients. Researchers took blood at baseline, on cycle 4 day 1, and on cycle 7 day 1. The data stem from a study of OX40 agonist ivuxolimab in advanced cancers. Study outcomes and limitations: In CD8+ T cells, expanded clones were on average more numerous than in CD4+. Among the lowest peripheral clonal expansion occurred in 0.1-3.0 mg/kg partial responders.

Clones were sequenced by immunoSEQ multiplex PCR, and TCRdb holds only the in-frame ones, with some missing. The sample has tens of thousands of clones, nearly 85% seen once; the top ten hold around 7.2%. This TCR came from an adult with an advanced solid tumor such as melanoma, head and neck, liver or kidney cancer. The chain has TRBV5-8 and TRBJ2-7; 10 bases align to TRBD1. The sample consisted of CD4+ or CD8+ T cells sorted from blood, taken in a trial of the OX40 agonist ivuxolimab. CDR3 in amino acids: CASNLGRTGGYEQYF. The DNA of the CDR3 is TGTGCCAGCAACCTCGGGCGGACAGGGGGCTACGAGCAGTACTTC.